This record looks at one T cell receptor (beta chain) sequence and its context. These data originate in a study of shared clonotypes between healthy human individuals. Profiled with immunoSEQ multiplex PCR; TCRdb holds only in-frame clones, not every one. The sample has some 1,400,000 clones; 95% to 97% are singletons. The CDR3 sequence is 15 residues long. The trim removed 1 base at V and 8 bases at J, leaving 9 bases unmatched. Germline CDR1 reads LNHDA; CDR2 reads SQIVND (reference sequence). This chain connects TRBV19 to TRBJ1-1, with 8 bases fitting TRBD1. The sequence came from a man younger than 45 in good health. The sample was naive CD4+ T cells sorted from blood. Subset meaning: CD45RA+ positively selected. DNA of the CDR3: TGTGCCAGTAGTATAGGGGGACAGGAGACCCGAGAAGCTTTCTTT. It is translated as CASSIGGQETREAFF.